This TCR beta chain emerged from a study of blood T cell repertoires in COVID-19. At the level of the study: Some COVID-19 samples were acute and others convalescent; all came from the United States, Italy and Spain.

The CDR3 runs 16 residues. Looked up from germline, CDR1 is SGDLS and CDR2 is YYNGEE. The V gene lost 3 bases and the J gene lost 0 bases, with 13 bases spanning the gap. Method: immunoSEQ multiplex PCR; TCRdb's copy keeps in-frame clones and lacks some. The sample yields some 200,000 clones, about 80% seen once. The source material was peripheral blood. The chain carries TRBV9 and TRBJ2-1; no definite D call. The receptor was derived from a woman in her fifties or sixties with acute or convalescent COVID-19. The DNA of the CDR3 is TGTGCCAGCAGCGCAGACATTTCACCCTCCTACAATGAGCAGTTCTTC. It yields the protein CASSADISPSYNEQFF.